Listed below are T cell receptor beta chains from one sample, sequenced in a study of blood T cell repertoires in COVID-19. Assay: immunoSEQ multiplex PCR; the TCRdb copy retains only in-frame clones and omits some. Here the sample spans roughly 100,000 clones, about 88% being singletons. The sample taken for sequencing was peripheral blood. The receptors were gathered from a human donor in a cohort sampled during active COVID-19. Each CDR3 is given with its conserved first and last residue. Each record gives: J gene, V gene, clone size, CDR3 length, D gene, CDR3 protein, CDR3 DNA. A D gene is named only where the DNA matches it firmly. Clone size, where shown, is once, few, many, or a class for clones that have expanded.

TRBJ2-3 | TRBV9 | NA | 15 | TRBD2 | CASSVSGTQTDTQYF | TGTGCCAGCAGCGTAAGCGGGACCCAGACAGATACGCAGTATTTT
TRBJ2-3 | TRBV7-2 | NA | 14 | TRBD2 | CASSRTSGTDTQYF | TGTGCCAGCAGCAGGACTAGCGGCACAGATACGCAGTATTTT
TRBJ2-7 | TRBV5-4 | few | 13 | TRBD1 | CASRATGTYEQYF | TGTGCCAGCAGGGCGACAGGGACCTACGAGCAGTACTTC
TRBJ2-3 | TRBV11-2 | NA | 13 | NA | CASSLGSLDTQYF | TGTGCCAGCAGCTTAGGGAGTTTAGATACGCAGTATTTT
TRBJ2-7 | TRBV5-1 | NA | 15 | TRBD1 | CASSWDSKLSYEQYF | TGCGCCAGCAGCTGGGACAGCAAGCTTTCCTACGAGCAGTACTTC
TRBJ1-4 | TRBV11-1 | once | 15 | TRBD1 | CASSADRGGMGKLFF | TGTGCCAGCAGCGCCGACAGGGGAGGTATGGGAAAACTGTTTTTT
TRBJ1-2 | TRBV6-5 | NA | 14 | NA | CASSSPGQVYGYTF | TGTGCCAGCAGTAGCCCGGGACAAGTTTATGGCTACACCTTC
TRBJ2-2 | TRBV11-2 | once | 14 | TRBD2 | CASRTSGWTGELFF | TGTGCCAGCCGCACTAGCGGGTGGACCGGGGAGCTGTTTTTT
TRBJ1-1 | TRBV29-1 | NA | 13 | TRBD1 | CSVLPPGTGLAFF | TGCAGCGTCCTCCCGCCCGGGACAGGGCTTGCTTTCTTT
TRBJ1-1 | TRBV7-9 | NA | 15 | TRBD1 | CASSLAAGGYTEAFF | TGTGCCAGCAGCTTAGCGGCAGGGGGTTACACTGAAGCTTTCTTT
TRBJ2-1 | TRBV5-1 | few | 17 | NA | CASSLTSWESSYNEQFF | TGCGCCAGCAGCTTGACTAGCTGGGAAAGCTCCTACAATGAGCAGTTCTTC
TRBJ2-1 | TRBV7-3 | NA | 16 | TRBD2 | CASSLRPGGSYNEQFF | TGTGCCAGCAGCCTACGCCCCGGGGGGTCCTACAATGAGCAGTTCTTC
TRBJ2-7 | TRBV5-4 | NA | 16 | TRBD1 | CASSRSSGTGGYEQYF | TGTGCCAGCAGCCGCTCCTCCGGGACAGGGGGCTACGAGCAGTACTTC
TRBJ2-5 | TRBV10-3 | NA | 14 | TRBD2 | CAISPTSGTETQYF | TGTGCCATCAGCCCGACTAGCGGGACAGAGACCCAGTACTTC